This TCR beta chain came from a study of response to subunit inactivated influenza vaccine. Findings of the study overall: Each seasonal influenza vaccination, the authors suggested, recruits few new T cells.

In germline, CDR1 is SQVTM, CDR2 ANQGSEA. Losses at the gene ends were 1 base for V and 1 base for J; bases not matched to a gene: 2. The CDR3 extends over 15 amino acids. About this clonotype itself: The antigen is undetermined.

MiXCR, run by TCRdb on the RT-PCR reads, gives a single entry per CDR3 protein. Of about 310,000 distinct CDR3 sequences listed, 21% were seen once; the top ten hold roughly 10%. The sample consisted of PBMCs from blood, taken 21 months after vaccination. This chain joins TRBV29-1 and TRBJ2-3, with TRBD2 matching over 10 bases. The TCR comes from a man in his fifties or sixties who received an inactivated influenza vaccine. The CDR3: CSVEGLAGGTDTQYF. The CDR3 nucleotides read TGCAGCGTTGAAGGGCTAGCGGGAGGCACAGATACGCAGTATTTT.